Listed below are T cell receptor beta chains from one sample, sequenced in a study of control samples from healthy donors and cancer patients. Only in-frame clones appear in the TCRdb table, and some are missing; sequencing was by immunoSEQ multiplex PCR. The table has around 27,000 clones, roughly 85% seen once. The material sequenced was PBMCs. Receptors were obtained from a woman aged 55-70 years with head and neck cancer. CDR3s include the opening cysteine and the closing phenylalanine or tryptophan. Fields, in order: clone size, V gene, D gene, J gene, CDR3 protein, CDR3 DNA. D genes are given only for firm matches. Size is stated for part of the rows, as once, few or many counts, or as a class when the clone is expanded.

abundance: .; v_gene: TRBV4-3; d_gene: TRBD2; j_gene: TRBJ2-7; CDR3aa: CASSQDSAGGPWEQYF; CDR3nt: TGCGCCAGCAGCCAAGATTCGGCGGGAGGGCCTTGGGAGCAGTACTTC
abundance: .; v_gene: TRBV7-9; d_gene: .; j_gene: TRBJ1-4; CDR3aa: CASTATNEKLFF; CDR3nt: TGTGCCAGCACCGCAACTAATGAAAAACTGTTTTTT
abundance: .; v_gene: TRBV3-1/TRBV3-2; d_gene: TRBD1; j_gene: TRBJ1-6; CDR3aa: CASTQTGLNSPLHF; CDR3nt: TGTGCCAGCACCCAGACAGGGCTAAATTCACCCCTCCACTTT
abundance: once; v_gene: TRBV4-2; d_gene: .; j_gene: TRBJ2-4; CDR3aa: CASSQDRGGGSNIQYF; CDR3nt: TGTGCCAGCAGCCAAGATCGCGGTGGTGGGTCGAACATTCAGTACTTC
abundance: .; v_gene: TRBV11-2; d_gene: TRBD2; j_gene: TRBJ2-3; CDR3aa: CASSAVGGAATQYF; CDR3nt: TGTGCCAGCAGCGCAGTCGGGGGGGCGGCTACGCAGTATTTT
abundance: .; v_gene: TRBV9; d_gene: .; j_gene: TRBJ2-2; CDR3aa: CASSPRERNTGELFF; CDR3nt: TGTGCCAGCAGCCCCAGGGAGCGGAACACCGGGGAGCTGTTTTTT
abundance: .; v_gene: TRBV5-6; d_gene: .; j_gene: TRBJ1-5; CDR3aa: CASSLKAGSNQPQHF; CDR3nt: TGTGCCAGCAGCTTGAAAGCAGGGAGCAATCAGCCCCAGCATTTT
abundance: few; v_gene: TRBV2; d_gene: .; j_gene: TRBJ2-5; CDR3aa: CASSDSTGQETQYF; CDR3nt: TGTGCCAGCAGTGATAGTACAGGGCAAGAGACCCAGTACTTC
abundance: .; v_gene: TRBV15; d_gene: .; j_gene: TRBJ1-2; CDR3aa: CATSREGKKDGYTF; CDR3nt: TGTGCCACCAGCAGAGAGGGGAAGAAGGATGGCTACACCTTC
abundance: few; v_gene: TRBV7-8; d_gene: .; j_gene: TRBJ2-1; CDR3aa: CASSFGWRQGGKYNEQFF; CDR3nt: TGTGCCAGCAGCTTTGGTTGGCGCCAGGGTGGCAAATACAATGAGCAGTTCTTC
abundance: .; v_gene: TRBV19; d_gene: TRBD1; j_gene: TRBJ1-5; CDR3aa: CASSMAGQGTQPQHF; CDR3nt: TGTGCCAGTAGTATGGCGGGACAGGGGACTCAGCCCCAGCATTTT
abundance: few; v_gene: TRBV2; d_gene: .; j_gene: TRBJ2-1; CDR3aa: CASSGAGYNEQFF; CDR3nt: TGTGCCAGCAGCGGGGCGGGGTACAATGAGCAGTTCTTC
abundance: .; v_gene: TRBV11-2; d_gene: TRBD1; j_gene: TRBJ1-1; CDR3aa: CASSPRTGGTEAFF; CDR3nt: TGTGCCAGCAGCCCTCGTACAGGGGGAACTGAAGCTTTCTTT
abundance: .; v_gene: TRBV5-6; d_gene: TRBD1; j_gene: TRBJ2-1; CDR3aa: CASSVTGGLSYNEQFF; CDR3nt: TGTGCCAGCAGCGTGACAGGGGGACTGTCCTACAATGAGCAGTTCTTC
abundance: .; v_gene: TRBV7-9; d_gene: .; j_gene: TRBJ2-3; CDR3aa: CASSLYKGRDLGTQYF; CDR3nt: TGTGCCAGCAGCTTATATAAGGGACGGGATCTAGGTACGCAGTATTTT
abundance: .; v_gene: TRBV7-9; d_gene: .; j_gene: TRBJ2-2; CDR3aa: CASSNSRGGVLTGELFF; CDR3nt: TGTGCCAGCAGCAACTCCCGTGGCGGGGTGCTTACCGGGGAGCTGTTTTTT
abundance: .; v_gene: TRBV7-2; d_gene: .; j_gene: TRBJ2-5; CDR3aa: CASSSPTAETQYF; CDR3nt: TGTGCCAGCAGCTCGCCGACAGCAGAGACCCAGTACTTC
abundance: .; v_gene: TRBV4-3; d_gene: .; j_gene: TRBJ1-3; CDR3aa: CASSGVGAAGNTIYF; CDR3nt: TGCGCCAGCAGCGGGGTGGGGGCAGCTGGAAACACCATATATTTT
abundance: .; v_gene: TRBV24-1; d_gene: TRBD2; j_gene: TRBJ2-3; CDR3aa: CATSDLFGGLAGATDTQYF; CDR3nt: TGTGCCACCAGTGATTTATTTGGGGGACTAGCGGGAGCCACAGATACGCAGTATTTT
abundance: .; v_gene: TRBV7-2; d_gene: .; j_gene: TRBJ1-2; CDR3aa: CASSLAGWERDYGYTF; CDR3nt: TGTGCCAGCAGCTTAGCCGGGTGGGAAAGGGACTATGGCTACACCTTC
abundance: .; v_gene: TRBV7-2; d_gene: TRBD1; j_gene: TRBJ1-1; CDR3aa: CASRTQGGSTEAFF; CDR3nt: TGTGCCAGCAGAACACAGGGGGGGAGTACTGAAGCTTTCTTT
abundance: .; v_gene: TRBV3-1/TRBV3-2; d_gene: .; j_gene: TRBJ1-1; CDR3aa: CASSRQTGNAQAFF; CDR3nt: TGTGCCAGCAGCCGACAGACAGGAAACGCTCAAGCTTTCTTT
abundance: .; v_gene: TRBV4-2; d_gene: .; j_gene: TRBJ1-1; CDR3aa: CASSQGGVDTEAFF; CDR3nt: TGTGCCAGCAGCCAAGGAGGAGTGGACACTGAAGCTTTCTTT
abundance: .; v_gene: TRBV7-2; d_gene: .; j_gene: TRBJ1-2; CDR3aa: CASSLAPGQLVSFYGYTF; CDR3nt: TGTGCCAGCAGCTTAGCACCGGGACAACTTGTTTCTTTCTATGGCTACACCTTC
abundance: once; v_gene: TRBV2; d_gene: .; j_gene: TRBJ2-7; CDR3aa: CASTDWEQYF; CDR3nt: TGTGCCAGCACCGACTGGGAGCAGTACTTC
abundance: .; v_gene: TRBV6-2/TRBV6-3; d_gene: .; j_gene: TRBJ2-7; CDR3aa: CASSRPPGGTYEQYF; CDR3nt: TGTGCCAGCAGCCGGCCCCCCGGGGGCACCTACGAGCAGTACTTC
abundance: .; v_gene: TRBV7-8; d_gene: .; j_gene: TRBJ2-1; CDR3aa: CASSLSGSYNEQFF; CDR3nt: TGTGCCAGCAGCTTATCAGGCTCATACAATGAGCAGTTCTTC
abundance: .; v_gene: TRBV11-2; d_gene: .; j_gene: TRBJ2-3; CDR3aa: CASSSDYEDTQYF; CDR3nt: TGTGCCAGCAGCTCGGACTATGAAGATACGCAGTATTTT
abundance: .; v_gene: TRBV11-3; d_gene: .; j_gene: TRBJ1-3; CDR3aa: CASSLVVWERTGNTIYF; CDR3nt: TGTGCCAGCAGCTTAGTGGTGTGGGAACGCACTGGAAACACCATATATTTT
abundance: .; v_gene: TRBV12-3/TRBV12-4; d_gene: .; j_gene: TRBJ1-5; CDR3aa: CASSLGEGPQHF; CDR3nt: TGTGCCAGCAGTTTGGGGGAAGGGCCCCAGCATTTT
abundance: .; v_gene: TRBV7-3; d_gene: .; j_gene: TRBJ2-5; CDR3aa: CASSFSGQETQYF; CDR3nt: TGTGCCAGCAGCTTTTCGGGCCAAGAGACCCAGTACTTC
abundance: .; v_gene: TRBV7-2; d_gene: TRBD1; j_gene: TRBJ1-4; CDR3aa: CASSFRRGTNEKLFF; CDR3nt: TGTGCCAGCAGCTTCCGCAGGGGGACTAATGAAAAACTGTTTTTT
abundance: .; v_gene: TRBV12-2; d_gene: .; j_gene: TRBJ2-4; CDR3aa: CASRTTGGRSPVPKNIQYF; CDR3nt: TGTGCAAGTCGTACTACGGGCGGGAGGAGCCCCGTACCCAAAAACATTCAGTACTTC
abundance: .; v_gene: TRBV4-1; d_gene: TRBD2; j_gene: TRBJ2-1; CDR3aa: CASSQVGLAGKNEQFF; CDR3nt: TGCGCCAGCAGCCAAGTAGGACTAGCGGGGAAAAATGAGCAGTTCTTC
abundance: .; v_gene: TRBV27; d_gene: TRBD1; j_gene: TRBJ1-2; CDR3aa: CATTGGDGYTF; CDR3nt: TGTGCGACCACAGGGGGAGATGGCTACACCTTC
abundance: .; v_gene: TRBV19; d_gene: .; j_gene: TRBJ1-6; CDR3aa: CASTLASNNSPLHF; CDR3nt: TGTGCCAGTACGTTGGCTTCTAATAATTCACCCCTCCACTTT
abundance: .; v_gene: TRBV3-1/TRBV3-2; d_gene: .; j_gene: TRBJ1-1; CDR3aa: CASSQDKGRGAEAFF; CDR3nt: TGTGCCAGCAGCCAAGATAAAGGCAGAGGAGCTGAAGCTTTCTTT
abundance: .; v_gene: TRBV4-2; d_gene: .; j_gene: TRBJ1-6; CDR3aa: CASSQEGAGNSPLHF; CDR3nt: TGTGCCAGCAGCCAAGAGGGGGCTGGTAATTCACCCCTCCACTTT
abundance: once; v_gene: TRBV4-1; d_gene: .; j_gene: TRBJ2-7; CDR3aa: CASSPGPGRASYEQYF; CDR3nt: TGCGCCAGCAGCCCAGGCCCGGGACGAGCCTCCTACGAGCAGTACTTC
abundance: .; v_gene: TRBV10-2; d_gene: .; j_gene: TRBJ2-1; CDR3aa: CATSQPASHGSYNEQFF; CDR3nt: TGCGCCACCTCTCAGCCGGCTAGCCATGGCTCCTACAATGAGCAGTTCTTC
abundance: .; v_gene: TRBV7-2; d_gene: .; j_gene: TRBJ1-1; CDR3aa: CASSLLGGNTEAFF; CDR3nt: TGTGCCAGCAGCCTCCTCGGGGGGAACACTGAAGCTTTCTTT
abundance: .; v_gene: TRBV7-6; d_gene: TRBD1; j_gene: TRBJ2-7; CDR3aa: CASSLTGQGYEQYF; CDR3nt: TGTGCCAGCAGCTTAACAGGACAGGGATACGAGCAGTACTTC
abundance: .; v_gene: TRBV6-5; d_gene: .; j_gene: TRBJ1-3; CDR3aa: CASSYGNTIYF; CDR3nt: TGTGCCAGCAGTTATGGAAACACCATATATTTT
abundance: .; v_gene: TRBV4-3; d_gene: TRBD2; j_gene: TRBJ2-2; CDR3aa: CASSQAGGQRTGELFF; CDR3nt: TGCGCCAGCAGCCAAGCGGGGGGGCAGCGTACCGGGGAGCTGTTTTTT
abundance: .; v_gene: TRBV6-5; d_gene: .; j_gene: TRBJ1-3; CDR3aa: CASSSPHRSGNTIYF; CDR3nt: TGTGCCAGCAGTTCCCCTCACAGGAGCGGAAACACCATATATTTT
abundance: .; v_gene: TRBV29-1; d_gene: .; j_gene: TRBJ1-2; CDR3aa: CSVSTDYGYTF; CDR3nt: TGCAGCGTCTCGACAGACTATGGCTACACCTTC
abundance: .; v_gene: TRBV5-1; d_gene: .; j_gene: TRBJ1-1; CDR3aa: CASSSKTSTGTEAFF; CDR3nt: TGCGCCAGCAGCTCCAAGACCTCCACGGGGACTGAAGCTTTCTTT
abundance: few; v_gene: TRBV6-2/TRBV6-3; d_gene: .; j_gene: TRBJ1-1; CDR3aa: CASSSGVVNTEAFF; CDR3nt: TGTGCCAGCAGCTCGGGAGTAGTGAACACTGAAGCTTTCTTT
abundance: once; v_gene: TRBV7-9; d_gene: .; j_gene: TRBJ1-5; CDR3aa: CASSWENQPQHF; CDR3nt: TGTGCCAGCAGCTGGGAAAATCAGCCCCAGCATTTT
abundance: .; v_gene: TRBV19; d_gene: .; j_gene: TRBJ1-1; CDR3aa: CASSPGTAYTEAFF; CDR3nt: TGTGCCAGTAGCCCGGGGACTGCGTACACTGAAGCTTTCTTT